The 2 T cell receptor beta chains listed next were all sequenced from one sample in a study of blood T cell repertoires in COVID-19. Measured with immunoSEQ multiplex PCR; TCRdb has only the in-frame clones, and not every one. Here the sample spans about 240,000 clones, roughly 80% being singletons. Sequencing was performed on peripheral blood. Receptor source: a woman aged 60-75 years with active or convalescent COVID-19.

V gene TRBV9 combines with J gene TRBJ1-3; D possibly corresponds to TRBD1 (5 bases). The V and J ends lost 4 bases and 0 bases respectively, with 11 bases between them. This CDR3 spans 15 amino acids. Looked up from germline, CDR1 is SGDLS and CDR2 is YYNGEE. The CDR3 region has the DNA TGTGCCAGCAGCCCGGGGGGGGGCTCTGGAAACACCATATATTTT. It codes for CASSPGGGSGNTIYF.

About this clone itself: One junction end does not reproduce the germline sequence, and a read error may be involved. This sample includes further DNA sequences coding for the same CDR3. The chain has TRBV19 and TRBJ1-5, with D possibly TRBD1 on 6 matching bases. This CDR3 spans 14 amino acids. Germline assignment: CDR1 LNHDA and CDR2 SQIVND (reference sequence). The CDR3 region is CASGGQLGNQPQHF. CDR3 DNA sequence: TGTGCCAGCGGGGGGCAGCTAGGAAATCAGCCCCAACATTTT.